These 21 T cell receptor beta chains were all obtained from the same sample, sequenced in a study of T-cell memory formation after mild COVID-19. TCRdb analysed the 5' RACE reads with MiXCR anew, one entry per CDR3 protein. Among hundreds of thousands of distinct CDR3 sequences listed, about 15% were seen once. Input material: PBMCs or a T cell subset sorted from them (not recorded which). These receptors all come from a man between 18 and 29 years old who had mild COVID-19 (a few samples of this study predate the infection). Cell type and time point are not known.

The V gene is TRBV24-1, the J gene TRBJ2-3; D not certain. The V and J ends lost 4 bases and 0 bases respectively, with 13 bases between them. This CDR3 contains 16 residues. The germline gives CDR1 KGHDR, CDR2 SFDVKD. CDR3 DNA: TGTGCCACCAGTGACCATGACGGTGCTAGCACAGATACGCAGTATTTT. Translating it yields CATSDHDGASTDTQYF.

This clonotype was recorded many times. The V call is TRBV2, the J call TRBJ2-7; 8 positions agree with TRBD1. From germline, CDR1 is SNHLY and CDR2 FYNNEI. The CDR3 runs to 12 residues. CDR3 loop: CASSESPDRGRV. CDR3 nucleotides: TGTGCCAGCAGTGAAAGCCCCGACAGGGGAAGGGTC.

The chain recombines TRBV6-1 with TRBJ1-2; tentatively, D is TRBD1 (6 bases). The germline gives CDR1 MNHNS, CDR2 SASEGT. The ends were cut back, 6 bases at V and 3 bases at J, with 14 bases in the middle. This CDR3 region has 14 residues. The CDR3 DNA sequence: TGTGCCAGCAGCAATCCGGGACACCACTATGGCTACACCTTC. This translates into CASSNPGHHYGYTF.

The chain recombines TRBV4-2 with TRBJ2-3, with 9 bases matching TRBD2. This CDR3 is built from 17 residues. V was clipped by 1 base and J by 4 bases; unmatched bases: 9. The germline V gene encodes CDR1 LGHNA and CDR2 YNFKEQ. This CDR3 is CASSQVVVSGSPDTQYF. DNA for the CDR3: TGTGCCAGCAGCCAAGTCGTAGTTAGCGGGAGCCCAGATACGCAGTATTTT.

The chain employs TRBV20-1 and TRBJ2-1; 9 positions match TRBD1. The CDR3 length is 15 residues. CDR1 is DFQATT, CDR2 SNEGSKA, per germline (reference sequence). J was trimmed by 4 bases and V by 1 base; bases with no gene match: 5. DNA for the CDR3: TGCAGTGCTAGAGCGCTGGACAGGGGATACAATGAGCAGTTCTTC. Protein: CSARALDRGYNEQFF.

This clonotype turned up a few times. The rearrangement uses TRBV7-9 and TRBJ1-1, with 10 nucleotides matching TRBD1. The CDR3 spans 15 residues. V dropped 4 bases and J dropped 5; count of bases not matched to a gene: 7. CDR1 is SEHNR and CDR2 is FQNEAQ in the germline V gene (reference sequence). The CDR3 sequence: CASSSDRGGRTEAFF. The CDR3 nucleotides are TGTGCCAGCAGCTCGGACAGGGGGGGGAGGACTGAAGCTTTCTTT.

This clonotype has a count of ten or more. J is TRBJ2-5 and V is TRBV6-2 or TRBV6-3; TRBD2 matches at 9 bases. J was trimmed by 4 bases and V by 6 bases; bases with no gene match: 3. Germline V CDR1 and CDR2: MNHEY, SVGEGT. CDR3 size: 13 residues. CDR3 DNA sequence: TGTGCCAGCAGGACTAGCGGCGCAGAGACCCAGTACTTC. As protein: CASRTSGAETQYF.

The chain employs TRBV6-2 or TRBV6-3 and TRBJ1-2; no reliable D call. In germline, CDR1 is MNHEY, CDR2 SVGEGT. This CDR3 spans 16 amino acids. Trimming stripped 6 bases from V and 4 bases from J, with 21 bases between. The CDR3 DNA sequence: TGTGCCAGCAGAGACACGGTCGAGAAGGCTTCCTATGGCTACACCTTC. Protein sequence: CASRDTVEKASYGYTF.

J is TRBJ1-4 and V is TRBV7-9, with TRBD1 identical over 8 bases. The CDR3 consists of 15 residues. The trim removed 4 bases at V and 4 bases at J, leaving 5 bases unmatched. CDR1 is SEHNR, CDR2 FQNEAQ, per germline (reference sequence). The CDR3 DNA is TGTGCCAGCAGCTCGCAGGGGGCGGGTAATGAAAAACTGTTTTTT. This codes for CASSSQGAGNEKLFF.

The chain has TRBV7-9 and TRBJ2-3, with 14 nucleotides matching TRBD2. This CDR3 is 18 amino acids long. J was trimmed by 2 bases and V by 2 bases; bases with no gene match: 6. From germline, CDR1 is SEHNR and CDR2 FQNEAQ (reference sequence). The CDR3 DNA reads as TGTGCCAGCAGCTTAACCGGGACTAGCGGGGGAAACACAGATACGCAGTATTTT. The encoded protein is CASSLTGTSGGNTDTQYF.

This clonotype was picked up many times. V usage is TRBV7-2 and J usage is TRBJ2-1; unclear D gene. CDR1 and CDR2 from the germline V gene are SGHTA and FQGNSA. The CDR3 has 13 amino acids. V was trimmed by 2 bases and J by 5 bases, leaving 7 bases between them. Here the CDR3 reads CASSLWVDNEQFF. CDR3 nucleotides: TGTGCCAGCAGCTTATGGGTGGACAATGAGCAGTTCTTC. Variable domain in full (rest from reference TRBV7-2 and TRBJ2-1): GAGVSQSPSNKVTEKGKDVELRCDPISGHTALYWYRQSLGQGLEFLIYFQGNSAPDKSGLPSDRFSAERTGGSVSTLTIQRTQQEDSAVYLCASSLWVDNEQFFGPGTRLTVL.

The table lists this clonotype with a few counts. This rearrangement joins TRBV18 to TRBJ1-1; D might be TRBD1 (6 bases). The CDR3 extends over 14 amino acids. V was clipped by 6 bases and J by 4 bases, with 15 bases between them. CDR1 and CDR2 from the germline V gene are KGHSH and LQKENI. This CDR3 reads CASSAGTRGTEAFF. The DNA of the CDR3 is TGTGCCAGCTCCGCTGGGACAAGAGGCACTGAAGCTTTCTTT. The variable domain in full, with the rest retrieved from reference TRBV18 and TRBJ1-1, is NAGVMQNPRHLVRRRGQEARLRCSPMKGHSHVYWYRQLPEEGLKFMVYLQKENIIDESGMPKERFSAEFPKEGPSILRIQQVVRGDSAAYFCASSAGTRGTEAFFGQGTRLTVV.

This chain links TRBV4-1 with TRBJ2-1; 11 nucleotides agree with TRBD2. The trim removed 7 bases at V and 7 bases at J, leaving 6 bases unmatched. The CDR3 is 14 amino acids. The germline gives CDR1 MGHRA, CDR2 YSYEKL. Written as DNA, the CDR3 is TGCGCCAGCACTCGTACTAGCGGGGGTAATGAGCAGTTCTTC. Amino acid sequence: CASTRTSGGNEQFF.

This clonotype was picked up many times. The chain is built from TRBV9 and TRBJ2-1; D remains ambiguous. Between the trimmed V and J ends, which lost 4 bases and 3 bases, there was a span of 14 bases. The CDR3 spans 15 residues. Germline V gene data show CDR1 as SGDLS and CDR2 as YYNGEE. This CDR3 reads CASSTQGSGYNEQFF. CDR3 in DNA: TGTGCCAGCAGCACCCAAGGGTCAGGCTACAATGAGCAGTTCTTC. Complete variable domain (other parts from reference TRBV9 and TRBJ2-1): DSGVTQTPKHLITATGQRVTLRCSPRSGDLSVYWYQQSLDQGLQFLIQYYNGEERAKGNILERFSAQQFPDLHSELNLSSLELGDSALYFCASSTQGSGYNEQFFGPGTRLTVL.

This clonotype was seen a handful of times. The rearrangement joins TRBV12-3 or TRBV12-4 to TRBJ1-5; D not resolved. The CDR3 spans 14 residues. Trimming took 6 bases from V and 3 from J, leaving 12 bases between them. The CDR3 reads CASSLTGYNQPQHF. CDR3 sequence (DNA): TGTGCCAGCAGCCTAACGGGATACAATCAGCCCCAGCATTTT.

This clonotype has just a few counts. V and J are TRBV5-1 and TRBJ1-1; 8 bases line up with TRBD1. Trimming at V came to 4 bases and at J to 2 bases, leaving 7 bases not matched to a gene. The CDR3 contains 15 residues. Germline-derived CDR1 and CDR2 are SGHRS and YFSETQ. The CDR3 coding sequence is TGCGCCAGCAGCGGAATAACAGGGGGAAACACTGAAGCTTTCTTT. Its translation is CASSGITGGNTEAFF.

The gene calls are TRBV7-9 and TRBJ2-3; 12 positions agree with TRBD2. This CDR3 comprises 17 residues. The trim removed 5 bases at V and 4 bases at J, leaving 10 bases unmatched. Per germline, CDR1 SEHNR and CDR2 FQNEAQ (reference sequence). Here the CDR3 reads CASSPFLAGGRSDTQYF. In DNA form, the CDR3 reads TGTGCCAGCAGCCCCTTCCTAGCGGGGGGGCGGTCAGATACGCAGTATTTT.

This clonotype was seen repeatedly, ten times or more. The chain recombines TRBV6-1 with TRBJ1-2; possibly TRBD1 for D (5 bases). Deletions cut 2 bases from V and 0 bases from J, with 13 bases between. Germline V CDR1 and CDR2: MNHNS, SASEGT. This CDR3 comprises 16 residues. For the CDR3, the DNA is TGTGCCAGCAGTGAATGGAGGGGCATCTCTAACTATGGCTACACCTTC. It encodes CASSEWRGISNYGYTF.

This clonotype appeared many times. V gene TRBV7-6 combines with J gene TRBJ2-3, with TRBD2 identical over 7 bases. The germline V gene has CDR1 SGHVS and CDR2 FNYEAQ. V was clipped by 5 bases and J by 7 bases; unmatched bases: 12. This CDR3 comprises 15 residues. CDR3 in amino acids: CASSRAGPGRNTQYF. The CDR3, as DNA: TGTGCCAGCAGCCGAGCGGGACCAGGGAGAAATACGCAGTATTTT.

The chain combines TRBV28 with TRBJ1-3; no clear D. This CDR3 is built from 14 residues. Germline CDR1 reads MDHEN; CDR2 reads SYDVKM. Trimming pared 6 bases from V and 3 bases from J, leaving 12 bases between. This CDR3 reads CASSPTGNGNTIYF. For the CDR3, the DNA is TGTGCCAGCAGCCCGACGGGTAATGGAAACACCATATATTTT. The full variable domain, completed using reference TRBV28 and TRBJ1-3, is DVKVTQSSRYLVKRTGEKVFLECVQDMDHENMFWYRQDPGLGLRLIYFSYDVKMKEKGDIPEGYSVSREKKERFSLILESASTNQTSMYLCASSPTGNGNTIYFGEGSWLTVV.

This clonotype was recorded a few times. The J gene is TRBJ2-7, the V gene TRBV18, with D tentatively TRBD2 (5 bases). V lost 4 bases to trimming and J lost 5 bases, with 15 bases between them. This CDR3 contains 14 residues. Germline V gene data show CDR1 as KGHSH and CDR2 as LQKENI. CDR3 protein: CASSQGRAGDEQYV. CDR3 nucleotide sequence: TGTGCCAGCTCACAAGGACGGGCCGGGGACGAGCAGTACGTC.